The clone carrying this T cell receptor (beta chain) occurred many times. The CDR3 sequence is 13 residues long. Between the trimmed V and J ends, which lost 5 bases and 5 bases, there was a span of 12 bases. These data are taken from a study of T-cell reconstitution after alpha-beta-depleted transplantation in children. Unique molecular identifiers were incorporated when the TCRbeta library was constructed. TCRdb re-called the PCR reads with MiXCR, one entry per CDR3 protein. The sample has 150,000 to 200,000 distinct CDR3 sequences; 6% to 7% are singletons. The chain is built from TRBV12-3 or TRBV12-4 and TRBJ2-5; D is uncertain. This TCR came from a human donor who donated a stem cell graft to a child with Wiskott-Aldrich syndrome. The sequencing here drew on PBMCs from the stem cell graft donor, taken from the stem cell graft. CDR3 in DNA: TGTGCCAGCAGTCCCGGCCTTGGGGAGACCCAGTACTTC. Its protein product is CASSPGLGETQYF.